These 26 T cell receptor beta chains came from one sample sequenced in a study of blood T cell repertoires in COVID-19. Assay: immunoSEQ multiplex PCR; the TCRdb copy retains only in-frame clones and omits some. The sample comprises roughly 250,000 clones, 84% of which are singletons, and about 9.1% rests with the top ten. Sequenced sample: peripheral blood. Receptors were obtained from a human donor in a cohort sampled during active COVID-19.

The chain links TRBV7-3 to TRBJ2-3; tentatively, D is TRBD2 (5 bases). The germline V and J ends were trimmed by 5 bases and 2 bases, with 14 bases remaining between them. There are 15 residues in the CDR3. CDR1 SGHTA and CDR2 FQGTGA come from the germline V gene. Here the CDR3 DNA reads TGTGCCAGCAGCATCAGCGGTCTCGTCACAGATACGCAGTATTTT. Encoded protein: CASSISGLVTDTQYF.

V and J are TRBV9 and TRBJ2-7; TRBD1 aligns across 10 bases. V lost 4 bases and J lost 2; bases outside the gene matches: 6. This CDR3 comprises 15 residues. Germline V gives CDR1 SGDLS, CDR2 YYNGEE. The CDR3 loop is CASSPTDRGPYEQYF. CDR3 bases: TGTGCCAGCAGCCCTACAGACAGGGGGCCCTACGAGCAGTACTTC.

The rearrangement uses TRBV19 and TRBJ2-7, with TRBD2 matching over 8 bases. Germline CDR1 LNHDA, CDR2 SQIVND (reference sequence). CDR3 size: 15 residues. Trimming took 4 bases from V and 3 from J; bases not matched to a gene: 8. The CDR3 DNA reads as TGTGCCAGTAGTAGAGTCGGTAGCGGGAACTACGAGCAGTACTTC. Translation: CASSRVGSGNYEQYF. The full variable domain, its missing parts supplied by reference TRBV19 and TRBJ2-7, is DGGITQSPKYLFRKEGQNVTLSCEQNLNHDAMYWYRQDPGQGLRLIYYSQIVNDFQKGDIAEGYSVSREKKESFPLTVTSAQKNPTAFYLCASSRVGSGNYEQYFGPGTRLTVT.

V is TRBV28 and J is TRBJ2-5; 9 bases are shared with TRBD1. V shed 10 bases, J shed 2 bases, and the junction held 5 bases outside the gene matches. The CDR3 extends over 13 amino acids. Germline V gene lookup returns CDR1 MDHEN and CDR2 SYDVKM. This chain's CDR3 is CAIGDREQETQYF. The CDR3 nucleotides read TGTGCCATAGGGGACAGGGAACAAGAGACCCAGTACTTC.

V and J are TRBV12-3 or TRBV12-4 and TRBJ1-1; D gene ambiguous. The ends were cut back, 5 bases at V and 2 bases at J, with 9 bases in the middle. The CDR3 has 13 residues. This CDR3 is CASSQTTNTEAFF. The CDR3, as DNA: TGTGCCAGCAGTCAAACAACAAACACTGAAGCTTTCTTT.

CDR3 loop: CASSLVGDRVSEAFF. CDR3 DNA: TGTGCCAGCAGCTTGGTAGGGGACAGGGTGAGTGAAGCTTTCTTT. The V gene is TRBV5-6, the J gene TRBJ1-1; 9 bases agree with TRBD1. Germline V gene lookup returns CDR1 SGHDT and CDR2 YYEEEE. The CDR3 length is 15 residues. V was clipped by 0 bases and J by 7 bases; unmatched bases: 7. Filled out from reference TRBV5-6 and TRBJ1-1, the complete variable domain reads DAGVTQSPTHLIKTRGQQVTLRCSPKSGHDTVSWYQQALGQGPQFIFQYYEEEERQRGNFPDRFSGHQFPNYSSELNVNALLLGDSALYLCASSLVGDRVSEAFFGQGTRLTVV.

The J gene is TRBJ2-1, the V gene TRBV27; 9 bases are a match to TRBD1. The CDR3 is 15 amino acids. V shed 6 bases and J 1 base; nucleotides not matched to a gene: 4. The germline CDR1 and CDR2 sequences are MNHEY and SMNVEV (reference sequence). Here the CDR3 reads CASSPDRGSYNEQFF. As DNA, the CDR3 is TGTGCCAGCAGCCCGGACAGGGGTTCCTACAATGAGCAGTTCTTC.

This chain uses TRBV6-5 with TRBJ2-7, with 7 bases lining up with TRBD1. Per the germline V gene, CDR1 is MNHEY and CDR2 is SVGAGI. V shed 0 bases, J shed 0 bases, and the junction held 2 bases outside the gene matches. The CDR3 is 15 residues long. The CDR3 bases are TGTGCCAGCAGTTACTCGAACAGGGGCTCCTACGAGCAGTACTTC. It translates to CASSYSNRGSYEQYF.

This chain links TRBV7-8 with TRBJ1-4; TRBD1 matches at 7 bases. V shed 1 base and J 5 bases; nucleotides not matched to a gene: 10. The germline gives CDR1 SGHVS, CDR2 FQNEAQ. The CDR3 is 17 residues long. The CDR3 is CASSLVPAGGLNEKLFF. The CDR3 coding sequence is TGTGCCAGCAGCTTAGTCCCGGCAGGGGGGCTGAATGAAAAACTGTTTTTT.

The chain uses TRBV6-5 and TRBJ1-6, with 9 positions matching TRBD1. The V segment lost 9 bases and the J segment 9 bases; nucleotides outside the gene matches: 9. Germline assignment: CDR1 MNHEY and CDR2 SVGAGI. CDR3 length equals 14 residues. The CDR3 DNA reads as TGTGCCAGTAAACAGGGACAGGGTCCTTCACCCCTCCACTTT. Protein: CASKQGQGPSPLHF.

This chain links TRBV5-1 with TRBJ2-3; D might be TRBD1 (6 bases). Trimming removed 10 bases at V and 2 bases at J, with 20 bases between. Per germline, CDR1 SGHRS and CDR2 YFSETQ. The CDR3 contains 15 residues. The CDR3 region is CAGSMGWGHTDTQYF. DNA of the CDR3: TGCGCCGGGAGCATGGGATGGGGACACACAGATACGCAGTATTTT.

This chain uses TRBV5-5 with TRBJ1-2, with D tentatively TRBD1 (5 bases). V was shortened by 5 bases and J by 2 bases, with 10 bases between the two germline ends. CDR3 length equals 13 residues. From germline, CDR1 is SGHKS and CDR2 YYEKEE (reference sequence). The CDR3 bases are TGTGCCAGCAGTCTAAACAGGAACTATGGCTACACCTTC. Translation gives CASSLNRNYGYTF.

CDR3 loop: CASSLSLSWGYTF. CDR3 in DNA: TGTGCCAGCAGCTTAAGCCTTTCTTGGGGCTACACCTTC. The chain combines TRBV7-8 with TRBJ1-2; D gene ambiguous. Germline-derived CDR1 and CDR2 are SGHVS and FQNEAQ. Trimming removed 2 bases from V and 8 bases from J, with 12 bases in between. The length of the CDR3 is 13 residues. Full variable domain (rest looked up from reference TRBV7-8 and TRBJ1-2): GAGVSQSPRYKVAKRGQDVALRCDPISGHVSLFWYQQALGQGPEFLTYFQNEAQLDKSGLPSDRFFAERPEGSVSTLKIQRTQQEDSAVYLCASSLSLSWGYTFGSGTRLTVV.

This chain links TRBV9 with TRBJ1-1; 8 nucleotides match TRBD1. CDR3 length: 16 residues. From germline, CDR1 is SGDLS and CDR2 YYNGEE. After removal of 1 base from V and 5 bases from J, the junction contained 10 bases not matched to a gene. The CDR3 reads CASSVRGQGKSTEAFF. In DNA form, the CDR3 reads TGTGCCAGCAGCGTACGAGGACAGGGAAAAAGTACTGAAGCTTTCTTT.

Only one count was recorded for this clone. This chain links TRBV21-1 with TRBJ1-1; the D call TRBD1 from the table was never checked on the DNA. TRBV21-1 is shown as a pseudogene. The CDR3 length is 14 residues. Written as DNA, the CDR3 is TGTGCCAGCAGCCTGGGGCCGGAGAACACTGAAGCTTTCTTT. It is translated as CASSLGPENTEAFF.

This sequence joins TRBV6-2 or TRBV6-3 and TRBJ1-2; TRBD1 matches 7 bases. After removal of 5 bases from V and 3 bases from J, the junction contained 6 bases not matched to a gene. The CDR3 spans 14 residues. CDR1 is MNHEY, CDR2 SVGEGT, per germline. CDR3: CASSKTGIHYGYTF. CDR3 nucleotides: TGTGCCAGCAGTAAGACAGGGATCCACTATGGCTACACCTTC.

The rearrangement links TRBV28 to TRBJ1-5; 11 bases are a match to TRBD1. CDR1 MDHEN and CDR2 SYDVKM come from the germline V gene. V was clipped by 7 bases and J by 4 bases; unmatched bases: 9. CDR3 length: 16 residues. CDR3 coding DNA: TGTGCCAGCACCATGGACAGGGGGCTAGGTAATCAGCCCCAGCATTTT. Its protein product is CASTMDRGLGNQPQHF.

The chain carries TRBV7-3 and TRBJ2-3; D is possibly TRBD1 (5 bases). V was pared by 0 bases and J by 3 bases, with 7 bases between. The CDR3 runs 14 residues. Germline lookup yields CDR1 SGHTA and CDR2 FQGTGA. The CDR3 DNA reads TGTGCCAGCAGCTTAACCCAGGGTACAGATACGCAGTATTTT. Its translation: CASSLTQGTDTQYF.

This clone was detected only a few times. The chain recombines TRBV2 with TRBJ1-3; no clear D gene. Germline V gives CDR1 SNHLY, CDR2 FYNNEI. Trimming took 7 bases from V and 5 from J, leaving 12 bases between them. There are 13 residues in the CDR3. The CDR3 nucleotides read TGTGCCAGCACGCCGGAGGGTAGAAACACCATATATTTT. It yields the protein CASTPEGRNTIYF.

The rearrangement uses TRBV27 and TRBJ1-5; perhaps TRBD1 as D (5 bases). Germline V gene lookup returns CDR1 MNHEY and CDR2 SMNVEV (reference sequence). V lost 1 base to trimming and J lost 1 base, with 11 bases between them. This CDR3 contains 16 residues. The CDR3 DNA follows: TGTGCCAGCAGTTTATGGGGGGTGTCGAGCAATCAGCCCCAGCATTTT. It specifies CASSLWGVSSNQPQHF.

The J gene is TRBJ1-1, the V gene TRBV5-1; 7 bases are a match to TRBD1. The CDR3 has 17 residues. J was trimmed by 1 base and V by 0 bases; bases with no gene match: 9. Germline V lookup: CDR1 SGHRS, CDR2 YFSETQ. CDR3 amino acids: CASSLVGQINQNTEAFF. The CDR3, as DNA: TGCGCCAGCAGCTTGGTGGGACAGATAAACCAGAACACTGAAGCTTTCTTT.

The chain couples TRBV7-6 to TRBJ2-7, with TRBD1 matching 10 bases. Per the germline V gene, CDR1 is SGHVS and CDR2 is FNYEAQ. CDR3 length equals 17 residues. J gave up 1 base and V 2 bases, and 8 bases lay outside the gene matches. In DNA form, the CDR3 reads TGTGCCAGCAGCTTAATGGTGGACAGGGGGGGGTCCTACGAGCAGTACTTC. Translation: CASSLMVDRGGSYEQYF.

This chain connects TRBV6-5 to TRBJ1-1; a possible D gene is TRBD1 (6 bases). The CDR3 is made up of 11 amino acids. V was cut by 6 bases and J by 8 bases, with 10 bases left in between. CDR1 MNHEY and CDR2 SVGAGI come from the germline V gene. The CDR3 region is CASSRDREAFF. The DNA for the CDR3 is TGTGCCAGCAGCCGCGACAGGGAAGCTTTCTTT.

The V call is TRBV19, the J call TRBJ2-2; a possible D gene is TRBD2 (6 bases). The length of the CDR3 is 16 residues. V lost 7 bases, J lost 5 bases, and 20 bases lay in between. Germline V gene lookup returns CDR1 LNHDA and CDR2 SQIVND (reference sequence). CDR3 DNA: TGTGCCAGTACTACTGTTGGGGGGAGGAAGACCGGGGAGCTGTTTTTT. This sequence encodes CASTTVGGRKTGELFF.

The rearrangement uses TRBV9 and TRBJ2-1; 7 bases agree with TRBD2. After removal of 4 bases from V and 6 bases from J, the junction contained 10 bases not matched to a gene. Germline-derived CDR1 and CDR2 are SGDLS and YYNGEE. The CDR3 loop spans 15 amino acids. In nucleotides, the CDR3 is TGTGCCAGCAGCCCCCATGGGCGGGAGATCAATGAGCAGTTCTTC. Protein product: CASSPHGREINEQFF.

The CDR3 spells CASSLISVASTDTQYF. DNA of the CDR3: TGTGCCAGCAGTTTAATTTCGGTCGCTAGCACAGATACGCAGTATTTT. V is TRBV5-4 and J is TRBJ2-3, with D unclear. V dropped 5 bases and J dropped 0 bases, with 16 bases sitting between them. CDR3 length equals 16 residues. From germline, CDR1 is SGHNT and CDR2 YYREEE (reference sequence).